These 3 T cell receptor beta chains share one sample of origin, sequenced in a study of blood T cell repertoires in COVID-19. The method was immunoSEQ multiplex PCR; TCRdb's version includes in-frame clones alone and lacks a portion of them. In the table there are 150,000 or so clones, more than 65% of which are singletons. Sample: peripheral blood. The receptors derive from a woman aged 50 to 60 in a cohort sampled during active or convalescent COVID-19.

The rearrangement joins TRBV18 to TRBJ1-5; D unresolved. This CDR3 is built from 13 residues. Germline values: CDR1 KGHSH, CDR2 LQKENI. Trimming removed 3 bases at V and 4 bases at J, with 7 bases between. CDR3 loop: CASSPAINQPQHF. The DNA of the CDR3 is TGTGCCAGCTCACCGGCAATAAATCAGCCCCAGCATTTT.

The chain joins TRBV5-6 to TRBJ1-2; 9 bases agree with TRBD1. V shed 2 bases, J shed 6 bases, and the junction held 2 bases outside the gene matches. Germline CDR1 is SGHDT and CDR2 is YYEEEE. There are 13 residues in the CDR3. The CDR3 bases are TGTGCCAGCAGCTTAAGACAGGGGGATGGCTACACCTTC. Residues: CASSLRQGDGYTF.

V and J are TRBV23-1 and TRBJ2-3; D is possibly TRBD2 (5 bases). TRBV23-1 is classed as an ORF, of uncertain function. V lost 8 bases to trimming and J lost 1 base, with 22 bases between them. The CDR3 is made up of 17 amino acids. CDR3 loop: CASPNGESLGCTDTQYF. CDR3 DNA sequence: TGCGCCAGCCCCAATGGGGAGTCCCTCGGCTGCACAGATACGCAGTATTTT.